The rows below give T cell receptor beta chains drawn from one sample of a study of response to subunit inactivated influenza vaccine. Via MiXCR, TCRdb re-called the RT-PCR reads, giving one row per CDR3 protein. The sample records 500,000 or so distinct CDR3 sequences, approximately 15% being singletons. Source: CD4+ T cells sorted from PBMCs, taken around 25 months after vaccination. The receptors originated from a man aged 50 to 69 who received an inactivated influenza vaccine. The CDR3 runs from the conserved cysteine through the conserved F or W. The D gene is left open where the match is weak. Expanded clones are given a class, and other clones once, few, many or no size at all.

D,J,size,V,CDR3,DNA
TRBD1,TRBJ2-7,many,TRBV12-3/TRBV12-4,CASRPGQGGYEQYF,TGTGCCAGCAGGCCGGGACAGGGGGGGTACGAGCAGTACTTC
.,TRBJ2-1,.,TRBV20-1,CSAARRRRNSYNEQFF,TGCAGTGCTGCTAGACGACGGAGGAATTCCTACAATGAGCAGTTCTTC
.,TRBJ2-1,many,TRBV29-1,CSVEGRGNEQFF,TGCAGCGTTGAAGGAAGGGGGAATGAGCAGTTCTTC
.,TRBJ2-3,few,TRBV4-3,CASSQLTADTQYF,TGCGCCAGCAGCCAACTCACCGCGGATACGCAGTATTTT
.,TRBJ1-3,.,TRBV6-2/TRBV6-3,CASTHRRTSGNTIYF,TGTGCCAGCACCCACCGGAGGACGTCTGGAAACACCATATATTTT
.,TRBJ2-5,.,TRBV20-1,CSANLEGKETQYF,TGCAGTGCTAACCTAGAGGGCAAAGAGACCCAGTACTTC
TRBD2,TRBJ2-5,.,TRBV4-2,CASSRGTSGMETQYF,TGTGCCAGCAGTCGGGGGACCAGCGGGATGGAGACCCAGTACTTC
.,TRBJ1-2,.,TRBV27,CASSFSNLNGYTF,TGTGCCAGCAGTTTTTCCAACCTCAATGGCTACACCTTC
.,TRBJ2-2,few,TRBV27,CASSFRRLGTGELFF,TGTGCCAGCAGTTTCCGGCGCTTGGGCACCGGGGAGCTGTTTTTT
TRBD1,TRBJ2-7,.,TRBV20-1,CSARRTGGFYEQYF,TGCAGTGCTAGACGGACAGGGGGATTCTACGAGCAGTACTTC
TRBD1,TRBJ2-7,few,TRBV27,CARGTVTLYEQYF,TGTGCCAGAGGGACAGTAACTCTTTACGAGCAGTACTTC
.,TRBJ1-1,.,TRBV4-3,CASSPAPSDAEAFF,TGCGCCAGCAGCCCCGCCCCGAGTGATGCTGAAGCTTTCTTT
.,TRBJ2-2,few,TRBV6-1,CASSVYENTGELFF,TGTGCCAGCAGTGTATACGAGAACACCGGGGAGCTGTTTTTT
TRBD1,TRBJ1-1,few,TRBV4-3,CASSQNRGPGPTEAFF,TGCGCCAGCAGCCAAAACAGGGGGCCGGGGCCCACTGAAGCTTTCTTT
TRBD1,TRBJ1-6,.,TRBV12-3/TRBV12-4,CASSQDRGRSPLHF,TGTGCCAGCAGTCAGGACAGGGGAAGGTCACCCCTCCACTTT
TRBD1,TRBJ1-2,many,TRBV7-2,CASSLVGPDRLNGYTF,TGTGCCAGCAGCTTAGTTGGTCCGGACAGGTTAAATGGCTACACCTTC
TRBD1,TRBJ1-4,.,TRBV6-5,CASSYQTGARNEKLFF,TGTGCCAGCAGTTACCAGACAGGGGCAAGGAACGAAAAACTGTTTTTT
TRBD2,TRBJ2-1,.,TRBV20-1,CSARTTSGISYNEQFF,TGCAGTGCTAGAACAACTAGCGGCATCTCCTACAATGAGCAGTTCTTC
.,TRBJ1-3,.,TRBV10-3,CAISDQGTYSGNTIYF,TGTGCCATCAGTGACCAAGGGACTTACTCTGGAAACACCATATATTTT
TRBD1,TRBJ2-2,.,TRBV5-6,CASSFRQGRDTGELFF,TGTGCCAGCAGCTTTCGACAGGGGAGAGACACCGGGGAGCTGTTTTTT
.,TRBJ1-1,.,TRBV20-1,CSARVGTGYTEASF,TGCAGTGCTAGAGTTGGTACAGGGTACACTGAAGCTTCCTTT
.,TRBJ2-5,few,TRBV6-2/TRBV6-3,CASVPGAQETQYF,TGTGCCAGCGTACCGGGCGCCCAGGAGACCCAGTACTTC
TRBD1,TRBJ1-1,many,TRBV9,CASSGGDRTSTEAFF,TGTGCCAGCAGCGGAGGGGACAGAACTAGCACTGAAGCTTTCTTT
.,TRBJ1-1,few,TRBV6-1,CASSEVPNTEAFF,TGTGCCAGCAGTGAGGTCCCGAACACTGAAGCCTTCTTT
TRBD1,TRBJ2-1,.,TRBV29-1,CSGLQGNEQFF,TGCAGCGGCTTACAGGGGAATGAGCAGTTCTTC
.,TRBJ2-5,many,TRBV6-1,CASRRREETQYF,TGTGCCAGCAGGAGGAGGGAAGAGACCCAGTACTTC
.,TRBJ2-2,.,TRBV6-1,CASSRTAIRYTGELFF,TGTGCCAGCAGTCGAACCGCGATTCGATACACCGGGGAGCTGTTTTTT
.,TRBJ2-1,few,TRBV3-1,CASSRTNNEQFF,TGTGCCAGCAGCCGTACAAACAATGAGCAGTTCTTC
TRBD2,TRBJ2-3,many,TRBV25-1,CASTGAGHTQYF,TGTGCCAGCACCGGAGCGGGGCATACGCAGTATTTT
TRBD2,TRBJ2-7,many,TRBV20-1,CSATRTSGRYEQYF,TGCAGTGCGACCCGGACTAGCGGGAGATACGAGCAGTACTTC
TRBD1,TRBJ2-2,.,TRBV29-1,CSVWDRGGGELFF,TGCAGCGTTTGGGACAGGGGCGGCGGGGAGCTGTTTTTT
.,TRBJ2-3,.,TRBV6-2/TRBV6-3,CASGRDRMSTDTQYF,TGTGCCAGCGGGAGAGACAGAATGAGCACAGATACGCAGTATTTT
.,TRBJ1-1,.,TRBV20-1,CSAADSMNTEAFF,TGCAGTGCTGCGGACAGCATGAACACTGAAGCTTTCTTT